This TCR beta chain was sequenced in a study of blood T cell repertoires in COVID-19. Whole-study context: The cDNA or gDNA used as material had been derived from T cells, B-cell-depleted T cells, or PBMCs.

Trimming took off 0 bases at V and 15 bases at J, with 9 bases between the two ends. Germline CDR1 is MGHDK and CDR2 is SYGVNS. The CDR3 contains 11 residues. Recruited during active infection, patients (from Seattle) were subsequently followed longitudinally. Some clones are missing from TCRdb's copy, which holds only in-frame ones; the method was immunoSEQ multiplex PCR. The sample records some 330,000 clones, approximately 89% being singletons. The receptor was derived from a woman aged 25-40 years with COVID-19, enrolled during active disease. Source material: peripheral blood. V usage is TRBV25-1 and J usage is TRBJ2-1; maybe TRBD2 (5 bases). The CDR3 sequence: CASSEYGVPFF. CDR3 bases: TGTGCCAGCAGTGAATACGGGGTGCCGTTCTTC. Full variable domain (rest looked up from reference TRBV25-1 and TRBJ2-1): EADIYQTPRYLVIGTGKKITLECSQTMGHDKMYWYQQDPGMELHLIHYSYGVNSTEKGDLSSESTVSRIRTEHFPLTLESARPSHTSQYLCASSEYGVPFFGPGTRLTVL.